Sequencing of this TCR beta chain was carried out in a study of PD-L1 blockade in urothelial cancer. At the level of the study: Analyses were performed on blood at 3 weeks after treatment start (the second dose) and at 6 weeks. A median about 150,000 T cells were found in blood samples.

After removal of 0 bases from V and 0 bases from J, the junction contained 2 bases not matched to a gene. Germline V CDR1 and CDR2: SGHRS, YFSETQ. This CDR3 has 16 residues. Libraries were prepared by immunoSEQ multiplex PCR; TCRdb keeps only in-frame clonotypes and omits some of them. The sample records 58,000 or so clones, around 81% being singletons. As for time point: pretreatment peripheral blood. Patients suffered from locally advanced or metastatic urothelial carcinoma. The table lists this clone with a count of one. The sequence came from a man between 65 and 85 years old with urothelial cancer. Sequenced material: PBMCs, taken around atezolizumab (anti-PD-L1) treatment. This chain links TRBV5-1 with TRBJ1-1; 10 bases agree with TRBD1. In nucleotides, the CDR3 is TGCGCCAGCAGCTTGGGACAGGGGGCGATGAACACTGAAGCTTTCTTT. Translated, it gives CASSLGQGAMNTEAFF. The complete variable domain, with remaining parts taken from reference TRBV5-1 and TRBJ1-1, reads KAGVTQTPRYLIKTRGQQVTLSCSPISGHRSVSWYQQTPGQGLQFLFEYFSETQRNKGNFPGRFSGRQFSNSRSEMNVSTLELGDSALYLCASSLGQGAMNTEAFFGQGTRLTVV.